This TCR beta chain was identified in a study of shared T cell receptors in the human thymus. Here immunoSEQ multiplex PCR was the method, and the copy in TCRdb shows in-frame clones only, minus some. The sample has about 710,000 clones, more than 75% seen once; the top ten hold under 0.01%. Germline trimming cut 0 bases from V and 3 bases from J; bases unmatched to any gene: 7. The CDR3 has 16 amino acids. Germline CDR1 is MRHNA and CDR2 is SNTAGT. The same specimen was also included in a second study, on human thymus T cells. That source notes: Serving as donors were healthy Finnish infants, each of whom was having open corrective surgery for congenital heart defects. The study used thymus tissue resected during corrective heart surgery. V and J genes seemed to be used with bias in thymic and blood repertoires. Related work showed strongly overlapping thymic repertoires across unrelated individuals.

The V gene is TRBV6-4, the J gene TRBJ2-7; TRBD2 matches at 8 bases. What was sequenced was thymocytes. The TCR originated in a boy younger than two with a congenital heart defect. The DNA for the CDR3 is TGTGCCAGCAGTGACTCCCCGACTAGCGAATTCTACGAGCAGTACTTC. Translated: CASSDSPTSEFYEQYF.